The rows below give T cell receptor beta chains drawn from one sample of a study of shared T cell receptors in the human thymus. Clones were sequenced by immunoSEQ multiplex PCR, and TCRdb holds only the in-frame ones, with some missing. The sample shows some 760,000 clones, 80% to 90% of them seen only once. The same data also contributed to another study, on human thymus T cells.

Sequenced input: thymocytes. The receptors derive from a girl under three years old with a congenital heart defect. CDR3s include the opening cysteine and the closing phenylalanine or tryptophan. A D gene is named only where the DNA matches it firmly. Clone size is given for some rows only: seen once, a few or many times, or a class if the clone is expanded.

v_gene,abundance,d_gene,j_gene,CDR3nt,CDR3aa
TRBV4-2,NA,NA,TRBJ2-2,TGTGCCAGCAGCCAAGCGTCAACCGGACAGAACACCGGGGAGCTGTTTTTT,CASSQASTGQNTGELFF
TRBV27,NA,TRBD1,TRBJ1-1,TGTGCCAGCAGAAGGGACAGGGAGCGGAACACTGAAGCTTTCTTT,CASRRDRERNTEAFF
TRBV18,few,TRBD2,TRBJ2-1,TGTGCCAGCTCACCGAGCGGGAACTCCTACAATGAGCAGTTCTTC,CASSPSGNSYNEQFF
TRBV11-3,few,NA,TRBJ1-1,TGTGCCAGCAGCTTAGGGGGCTACCCGAACACTGAAGCTTTCTTT,CASSLGGYPNTEAFF
TRBV9,NA,TRBD2,TRBJ2-3,TGTGCCAGCAGCGTAGACGGGGCGGGGGGGCTGCGAGATACGCAGTATTTT,CASSVDGAGGLRDTQYF
TRBV6-5,NA,TRBD1,TRBJ1-2,TGTGCCAGCAGTCCGCAACGACAGGGGGCCCGGGGCTACACCTTC,CASSPQRQGARGYTF
TRBV6-5,NA,TRBD1,TRBJ1-5,TGTGCCAGCAGTGTCGACAGGGGTTATCAGCCCCAGCATTTT,CASSVDRGYQPQHF
TRBV7-2,NA,NA,TRBJ2-5,TGTGCCAGCAGCTTAACGGGACTGTCATCCGGGACCCAGTACTTC,CASSLTGLSSGTQYF
TRBV5-1,NA,TRBD1,TRBJ2-7,TGCGCCAGCAACCTCGGACGCACGGGACAGGGTTTTCGAGAGCAGTACTTC,CASNLGRTGQGFREQYF
TRBV4-1,NA,NA,TRBJ1-5,TGCGCCAGCAGCCAAGATTTTCGGGATCAGCCCCAGCATTTT,CASSQDFRDQPQHF
TRBV28,NA,TRBD2,TRBJ2-7,TGTGCCAGCAGTATAGCGGGGGGTTCCTACGAGCAGTACTTC,CASSIAGGSYEQYF
TRBV19,NA,TRBD1,TRBJ1-5,TGTGCCAGTAGTATCGACAGGGTCGTTCAGCCCCAGCATTTT,CASSIDRVVQPQHF
TRBV6-5,NA,TRBD2,TRBJ2-5,TGTGCCAGCAGTTACGCTGGCGGGGGCCAAGAGACCCAGTACTTC,CASSYAGGGQETQYF
TRBV11-2,NA,NA,TRBJ1-1,TGTGCCAGCAGCTTTACAGGGAAGGGGGAGGGCACTGAAGCTTTCTTT,CASSFTGKGEGTEAFF
TRBV14,NA,NA,TRBJ1-4,TGTGCCAGCAGCCAAGAGGGCCGCGGGGGAACTAATGAAAAACTGTTTTTT,CASSQEGRGGTNEKLFF
TRBV7-9,NA,TRBD2,TRBJ2-1,TGTGCCAGCAGCTTCCCTTTAGAGGGACTATGTTTCTATGAGCAGTTCTTC,CASSFPLEGLCFYEQFF
TRBV10-3,NA,TRBD1,TRBJ1-5,TGTGCCACCAACAGGGGCGGCAATCAGCCCCAGCATTTT,CATNRGGNQPQHF
TRBV18,NA,TRBD1,TRBJ1-1,TGTGCCAGCTCACCCAACAGGGGCCAAGCTTTCTTT,CASSPNRGQAFF
TRBV18,NA,NA,TRBJ1-2,TGTGCCAGCTCACCAACCTCTTCATGGGGCAAACCGGGCTACACCTTC,CASSPTSSWGKPGYTF
TRBV9,few,NA,TRBJ1-2,TGTGCCAGCGGACCTCCGGAGGGCTATGGCTACACCTTC,CASGPPEGYGYTF
TRBV4-1,NA,NA,TRBJ1-1,TGCGCCAGCAGCCAGCCCTACGGCAGGCCCGTTAAAGCTTTCTTT,CASSQPYGRPVKAFF
TRBV27,NA,NA,TRBJ1-2,TGTGCCAGCAGTTTATGTTCCGGGGGGCGCCGAGGCTACACCTTC,CASSLCSGGRRGYTF
TRBV7-9,NA,NA,TRBJ1-1,TGTGCCAGCAGCTTAGTTATGGGGGCGCGGGACACTGAAGCTTTCTTT,CASSLVMGARDTEAFF
TRBV6-4,few,NA,TRBJ1-5,TGTGCCAGCAGTGACTCTTGGTCAGGGAATCAGCCCCAGCATTTT,CASSDSWSGNQPQHF
TRBV5-6,NA,NA,TRBJ2-1,TGTGCCAGCAGCTCAAACGGACTATCGAACAATGAGCAGTTCTTC,CASSSNGLSNNEQFF
TRBV27,NA,NA,TRBJ2-2,TGTGCCAGCAGTTCGCACTCCTCTCCTAACACCGGGGAGCTGTTTTTT,CASSSHSSPNTGELFF
TRBV7-9,NA,NA,TRBJ2-7,TGTGCCAGCAGCCTCGGAGGGGCAGGGATAACCTACGAGCAGTACTTC,CASSLGGAGITYEQYF
TRBV5-1,NA,TRBD2,TRBJ2-5,TGCGCCAGCAGCCCCAGACTAGCGGGGGGGGGACCAGAGACCCAGTACTTC,CASSPRLAGGGPETQYF
TRBV25-1,NA,NA,TRBJ1-1,TGTGCCAGCAGTGGGTCTAGGCTAGAAGCTTTCTTT,CASSGSRLEAFF
TRBV7-2,NA,NA,TRBJ2-5,TGTGCCAGCAGCCCCCGGACTGAACAAGAGACCCAGTACTTC,CASSPRTEQETQYF
TRBV5-5,NA,NA,TRBJ1-2,TGTGCCAGCAGCACAATGAGACAGGAGTTTTATGGCTACACCTTC,CASSTMRQEFYGYTF
TRBV5-4,once,TRBD2,TRBJ2-2,TGTGCCAGCAGCTTGGCCCGGCGGGGGATCAACACCGGGGAGCTGTTTTTT,CASSLARRGINTGELFF
TRBV19,NA,TRBD1,TRBJ1-4,TGTGCCAGTAGTATAAGCCCCGGGACAGTCCTCTTGGGAGGTGAAAAACTGTTTTTT,CASSISPGTVLLGGEKLFF
TRBV5-1,NA,NA,TRBJ1-1,TGCGCCAGCAGCTTGGCCGCGTGGCAGACAGAGAACACTGAAGCTTTCTTT,CASSLAAWQTENTEAFF
TRBV6-5,NA,NA,TRBJ1-1,TGTGCCAGCAACCTATTGACCGGCCCGCGGGCTTTCTTT,CASNLLTGPRAFF
TRBV5-6,NA,NA,TRBJ1-2,TGTGCCAGCAGCTCTCTACTTCACCGGACTTACTACTATGGCTACACCTTC,CASSSLLHRTYYYGYTF
TRBV4-3,NA,TRBD1,TRBJ1-3,TGCGCCAGCAGCCCTGGGGGACAGGGGGCTGGAAACACCATATATTTT,CASSPGGQGAGNTIYF
TRBV11-2,NA,TRBD2,TRBJ2-2,TGTGCCAGCAGCTTCGGGACTACGGGGGGAAAGACCGGGGAGCTGTTTTTT,CASSFGTTGGKTGELFF